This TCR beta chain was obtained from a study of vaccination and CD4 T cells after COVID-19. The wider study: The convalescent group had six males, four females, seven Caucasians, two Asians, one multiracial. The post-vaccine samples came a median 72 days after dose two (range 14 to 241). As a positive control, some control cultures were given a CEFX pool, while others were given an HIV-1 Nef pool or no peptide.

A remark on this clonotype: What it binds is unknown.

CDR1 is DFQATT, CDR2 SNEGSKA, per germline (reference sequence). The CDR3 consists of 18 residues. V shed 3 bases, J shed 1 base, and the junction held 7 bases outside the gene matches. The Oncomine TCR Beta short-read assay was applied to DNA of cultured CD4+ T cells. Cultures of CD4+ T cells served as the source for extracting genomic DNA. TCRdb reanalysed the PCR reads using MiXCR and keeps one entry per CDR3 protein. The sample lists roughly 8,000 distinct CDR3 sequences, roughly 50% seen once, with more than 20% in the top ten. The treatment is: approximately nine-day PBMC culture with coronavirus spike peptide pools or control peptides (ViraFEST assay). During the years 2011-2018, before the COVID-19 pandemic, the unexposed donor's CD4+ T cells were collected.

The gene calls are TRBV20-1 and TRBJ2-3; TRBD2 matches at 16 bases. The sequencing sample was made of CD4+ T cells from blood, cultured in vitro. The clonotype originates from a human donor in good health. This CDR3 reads CSARIDGTSGRGTDTQYF. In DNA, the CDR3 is TGCAGTGCTAGGATCGACGGGACTAGCGGGAGGGGCACAGATACGCAGTATTTT.